This record covers a single T cell receptor (beta chain). The antigen remains unidentified. The table came from immunoSEQ multiplex PCR; TCRdb's copy has only in-frame clones and leaves some out. The sample includes roughly 200,000 clones, about 90% of them seen just once. The entry originates in a study of T cell responses to AZD1222 COVID-19 vaccine. As for the study in general: The analysis combined second doses at about 4 or about 12 weeks.

Notes on the study in general: Seropositive status at baseline applied to only 5 to 7 AZD1222 recipients.

This CDR3 has 15 residues. V gave up 0 bases and J gave up 3 bases, with 11 bases separating them. Germline lookup yields CDR1 SGHAT and CDR2 FQNNGV. The sample here was peripheral blood, taken on day 0 of AZD1222 vaccination. This clonotype was sampled from an adult in good health. The chain has TRBV11-2 and TRBJ1-1; D might be TRBD1 (5 bases). The CDR3 bases are TGTGCCAGCAGCTTAGAAGGGGCTGGGGACACTGAAGCTTTCTTT. Translation gives CASSLEGAGDTEAFF.